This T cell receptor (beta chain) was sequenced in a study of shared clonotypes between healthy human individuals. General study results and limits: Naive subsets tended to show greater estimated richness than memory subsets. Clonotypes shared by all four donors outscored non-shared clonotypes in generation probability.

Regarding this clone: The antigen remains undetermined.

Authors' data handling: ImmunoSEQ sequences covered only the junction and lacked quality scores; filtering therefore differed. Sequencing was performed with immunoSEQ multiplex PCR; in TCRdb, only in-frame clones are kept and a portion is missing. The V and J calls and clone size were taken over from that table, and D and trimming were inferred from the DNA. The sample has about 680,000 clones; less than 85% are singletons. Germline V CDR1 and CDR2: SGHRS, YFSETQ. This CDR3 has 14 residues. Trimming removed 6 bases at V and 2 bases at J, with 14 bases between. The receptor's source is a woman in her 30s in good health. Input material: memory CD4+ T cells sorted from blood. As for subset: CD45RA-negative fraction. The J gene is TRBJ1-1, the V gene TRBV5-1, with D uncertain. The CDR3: CASTPGGVNTEAFF. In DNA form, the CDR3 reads TGCGCCAGCACCCCCGGCGGGGTCAACACTGAAGCTTTCTTT.